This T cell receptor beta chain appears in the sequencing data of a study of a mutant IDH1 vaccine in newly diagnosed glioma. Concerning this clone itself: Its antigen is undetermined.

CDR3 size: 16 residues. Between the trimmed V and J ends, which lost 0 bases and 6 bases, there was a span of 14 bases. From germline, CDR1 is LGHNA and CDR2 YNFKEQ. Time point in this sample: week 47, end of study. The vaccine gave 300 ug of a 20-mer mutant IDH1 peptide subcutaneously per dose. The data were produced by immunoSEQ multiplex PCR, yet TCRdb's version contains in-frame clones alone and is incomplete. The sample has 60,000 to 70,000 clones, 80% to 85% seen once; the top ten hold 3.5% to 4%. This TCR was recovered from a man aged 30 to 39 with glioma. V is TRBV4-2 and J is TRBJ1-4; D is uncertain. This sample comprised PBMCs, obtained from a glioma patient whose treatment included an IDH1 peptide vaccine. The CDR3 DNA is TGTGCCAGCAGCCAAGAAACGCCCTCGGCGGATGAAAAACTGTTTTTT. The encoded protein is CASSQETPSADEKLFF.